In its sample, the clone carrying this T cell receptor beta chain was seen many times. The sample originates from a study of blood T cell repertoires in COVID-19. Study-level background: The United States, Italy and Spain were the sources of the acute and convalescent COVID-19 samples. From T cells, B-cell-depleted T cells, or PBMCs came the material, which was cDNA or gDNA.

TCRdb keeps only in-frame clones here, not all; method: immunoSEQ multiplex PCR. The sample lists fewer than 400,000 clones; around nine tenths were seen once. This CDR3 comprises 13 residues. V lost 9 bases to trimming and J lost 7 bases; unmatched junction nucleotides: 9. The V gene's germline CDR1 is SNHLY and CDR2 FYNNEI. This sequence was found in a human donor in a cohort sampled during active COVID-19. Sequenced sample: peripheral blood. This chain links TRBV2 with TRBJ2-1; 7 bases map to TRBD1. CDR3 coding DNA: TGTGCCAGTGAACAGGGGTGGGGAAATGAGCAGTTCTTC. Amino acid sequence: CASEQGWGNEQFF.